This T cell receptor beta chain was retrieved from a study of T cells in Graves' hyperthyroidism and ophthalmopathy (dated by TCRdb to about 2019). As for the study more broadly: Peripheral blood was collected at initial diagnosis, before any treatment. For training and testing, the 100 or so patients in the discovery cohort were randomly divided in a 7:3 ratio. In several Graves' hyperthyroidism patients, the study also compared T-cell repertoires from thyroid tissue with T-cell repertoires from blood. An independent validation cohort of about 20 hyperthyroidism patients and about 16 patients who later progressed to ophthalmopathy tested prospective prediction of ophthalmopathy. To identify TCR V-J signatures that set the groups apart, the researchers used a discovery cohort of about a hundred patients, made up of 40 to 45 with Graves' ophthalmopathy and 57 with stable Graves' hyperthyroidism. The paper describes TCR Vbeta CDR3 sequencing of more than 120 peripheral blood samples, made up of about 40 ophthalmopathy patients, approximately 73 hyperthyroidism patients and some 17 progressor patients. After sampling, hyperthyroidism patients received methimazole starting at 30 mg daily, and ophthalmopathy patients received high-dose intravenous methylprednisolone.

Amplification of TCR beta CDR3 regions was carried out from RNA transcripts. The first round of RT-PCR for the TCR CDR3 was performed with the HTBI primer set and the Qiagen OneStep RT-PCR kit. Libraries were constructed in a second round of multiplex PCR, after which size selection and purification were carried out. Paired-end sequencing of the libraries was performed with 100 bp reads on an Illumina HiSeq2000. On the study's bioinformatics: SOAPnuke was used to process the raw data, with reads discarded if the reads contained adapters or uncalled bases, had a mean Phred below 15, or lacked an exact constant-primer or identifier match. COPE v1.2.5 was used to merge the high-quality paired reads, and each unique nucleotide sequence was defined as a clonotype. Clonotypes were aligned to IMGT TRBV, TRBD and TRBJ reference segments using MiTCR v1.1. Analysis was restricted to V-J combinations with a frequency above 0.0001, which covered 98% to 99.2% of repertoires. A TCS score was defined as the ratio of F50 (clonal expansion) to E x V (chaos), with BLOSUM62-based TCRdist applied between CDR3 peptides within each V-J. Welch's t-statistics and random forest reduced around 550 V-J features to roughly 13, which were used in a naive Bayes classifier (R e1071). In TCRdb, the public reads were trimmed at Q25 with fastp and aligned with MiXCR, with productive beta chains retained. Rows with one shared CDR3 protein collapse into an entry with the most common genes and DNA. The V and J calls here are based on TCRdb, not the publication. This sample has 200,000 to 250,000 distinct CDR3 sequences in its table, and about a sixth of those were observed once. The top ten clonotypes cover 53% of the sample.

Beyond this particular receptor, the publication reports: A 13 V-J signature model separated ophthalmopathy from stable hyperthyroidism, with over 85% sensitivity and about 81% specificity in cross-validation and 80%/75% in testing. Most expanded thyroid clonotypes (frequency above 0.001) were also found in blood, which suggests that blood repertoires may mirror thyroid immune responses. Sample size was not statistically predetermined, and investigators were not blinded to group allocation. In validation, progression to ophthalmopathy was predicted by the model with more than 65% sensitivity and roughly 72% specificity, a median of approximately 6.5 months before onset.

A patient counted as having stable Graves' hyperthyroidism if no progression to ophthalmopathy occurred over 18 months of follow-up. The hyperthyroidism patients were between 18 and 65 years old and newly diagnosed, with a disease duration of less than 2 months. Patients with uncontrolled infections, other autoimmune diseases, pregnancy or lactation were excluded. Clinical symptoms, serum thyroxine and TRAb, thyroid ultrasound, and orbital computed tomography formed the basis for the diagnoses. PBMCs were isolated from about 9 ml of fresh peripheral blood by Ficoll-Paque density gradient centrifugation. Total RNA was extracted using Trizol reagent, and RNA quality was assessed on an Agilent 2100 Bioanalyzer. Comments on this clonotype: The antigen this receptor binds is unknown. A single base separates this from a much larger clone, so it may be a read error.

The sample taken for sequencing was blood. This TCR was recovered from a woman between 45 and 65 years old with Graves' hyperthyroidism.

The CDR3 is CASSLTNGREETQYF. The DNA sequence follows: TGTGCCAGCAGCTTAACTAACGGGAGAGAAGAGACCCAGTACTTC. The chain employs TRBV7-3 and TRBJ2-5; the D gene is perhaps TRBD2, from 6 matching bases. The CDR3, from cysteine to phenylalanine, totals 15 residues. Kept here is only the CDR3 DNA, which spans 45 bases and is read in frame from base 1. Sequences SGHTA (CDR1) and FQGTGA (CDR2) are obtained from the germline V gene. Between the V and J ends, shortened by 0 bases and 3 bases respectively, the junction contains 11 bases.